The 6 T cell receptor beta chains below all came from one sample that was sequenced in a study of cytomegalovirus exposure and HLA in healthy donors. With 60 Vbeta and 13 Jbeta primers, the PCR was carried out. TCRdb's table, derived via immunoSEQ multiplex PCR, lists solely in-frame clones and lacks some. The data show around 100,000 clones, 70% to 80% seen once. Sequenced material: PBMCs. These receptor sequences come from a woman in her forties in good health and CMV-seronegative.

The V and J genes are TRBV7-2 and TRBJ2-7; TRBD1 agrees at 8 bases. This CDR3 is built from 16 residues. Germline V gene data show CDR1 as SGHTA and CDR2 as FQGNSA. V dropped 3 bases and J dropped 2; count of bases not matched to a gene: 9. The CDR3 sequence is CASSLGTGTGTYEQYF. The CDR3 DNA is TGTGCCAGCAGCTTGGGGACCGGGACAGGCACCTACGAGCAGTACTTC.

The CDR3 protein is CASSIRAGGLMNTEAFF. As DNA, the CDR3 is TGTGCCAGTAGTATTAGGGCAGGGGGCCTTATGAACACTGAAGCTTTCTTT. The chain joins TRBV19 to TRBJ1-1, with 8 positions matching TRBD1. The germline V gene encodes CDR1 LNHDA and CDR2 SQIVND (reference sequence). Germline trimming cut 3 bases from V and 0 bases from J; bases unmatched to any gene: 9. The CDR3 consists of 17 residues.

J is TRBJ2-5 and V is TRBV15; possibly TRBD2 for D (5 bases). The DNA end is more similar to TRBJ2-7, so the J call may be wrong. Germline values: CDR1 LNHNV, CDR2 YYDKDF (reference sequence). The CDR3 contains 12 residues. Here the CDR3 DNA reads TGTGCCACCAGCAGCGGGGAAGGCGAGCAGTACTTC. This translates into CATSSGEGEQYF.

The J gene is TRBJ1-5, the V gene TRBV19; D not resolved. The germline CDR1 and CDR2 sequences are LNHDA and SQIVND (reference sequence). The CDR3 has 16 residues. The V and J ends lost 3 bases and 0 bases respectively, with 12 bases between them. The CDR3 nucleotides read TGTGCCAGTAGTATGATAGAGCCCTATAGCAATCAGCCCCAGCATTTT. As protein: CASSMIEPYSNQPQHF.

The chain couples TRBV6-5 to TRBJ2-1; 13 bases agree with TRBD2. V lost 5 bases and J lost 14; bases outside the gene matches: 6. Germline V gene sequence: CDR1 MNHEY, CDR2 SVGAGI. This CDR3 is 13 amino acids long. The CDR3 DNA follows: TGTGCCAGCAGTCCTACTAGCGGGGGGGCGGAGTTCTTC. Protein: CASSPTSGGAEFF.

The chain joins TRBV6-1 to TRBJ2-5; 9 bases align to TRBD1. CDR3 size: 16 residues. Germline V CDR1 and CDR2: MNHNS, SASEGT. The J segment lost 4 bases and the V segment lost 4 bases, leaving 10 bases of the junction unmatched. The CDR3 loop is CASSGSGTGIRETQYF. CDR3 DNA: TGTGCCAGCAGTGGATCCGGGACAGGGATTCGAGAGACCCAGTACTTC.